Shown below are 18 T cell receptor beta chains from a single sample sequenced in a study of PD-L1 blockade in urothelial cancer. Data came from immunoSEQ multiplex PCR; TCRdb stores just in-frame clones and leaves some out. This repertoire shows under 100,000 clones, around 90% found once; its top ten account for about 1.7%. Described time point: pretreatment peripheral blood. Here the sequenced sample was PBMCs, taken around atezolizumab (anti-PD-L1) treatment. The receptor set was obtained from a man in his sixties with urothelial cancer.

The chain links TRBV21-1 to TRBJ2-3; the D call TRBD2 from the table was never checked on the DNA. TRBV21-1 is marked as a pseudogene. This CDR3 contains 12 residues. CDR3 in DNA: TGTGCCGAAGAGCTATCCACAGATACGCAGTATTTT. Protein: CAEELSTDTQYF.

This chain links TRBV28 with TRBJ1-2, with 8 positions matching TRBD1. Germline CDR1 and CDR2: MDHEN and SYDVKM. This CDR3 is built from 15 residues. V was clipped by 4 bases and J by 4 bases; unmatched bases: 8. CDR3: CASSYLTGGLYGYTF. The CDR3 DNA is TGTGCCAGCAGTTACTTAACAGGGGGTCTCTATGGCTACACCTTC.

CDR3 amino acids: CASSSPPGTGGGYTF. The CDR3 DNA reads as TGTGCCAGCAGTAGCCCCCCCGGGACAGGGGGGGGCTACACCTTC. The chain carries TRBV28 and TRBJ1-2, with 11 bases lining up with TRBD1. CDR1 is MDHEN and CDR2 is SYDVKM in the germline V gene. This CDR3 spans 15 amino acids. V lost 5 bases and J lost 8; bases outside the gene matches: 10.

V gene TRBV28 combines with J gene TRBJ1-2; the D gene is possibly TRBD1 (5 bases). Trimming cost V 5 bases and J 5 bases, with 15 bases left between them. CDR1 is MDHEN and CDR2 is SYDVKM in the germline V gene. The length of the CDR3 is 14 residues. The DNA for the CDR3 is TGTGCCAGCAGTCCCAGTTGGCAGGGATATGGCTACACCTTC. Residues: CASSPSWQGYGYTF.

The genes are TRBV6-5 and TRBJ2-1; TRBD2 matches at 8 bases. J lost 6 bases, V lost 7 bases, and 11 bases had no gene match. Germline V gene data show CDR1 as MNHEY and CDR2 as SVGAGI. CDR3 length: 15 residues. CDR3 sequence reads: CASKQGAGVPNEQFF. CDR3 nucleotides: TGTGCCAGCAAACAAGGAGCGGGAGTCCCCAATGAGCAGTTCTTC.

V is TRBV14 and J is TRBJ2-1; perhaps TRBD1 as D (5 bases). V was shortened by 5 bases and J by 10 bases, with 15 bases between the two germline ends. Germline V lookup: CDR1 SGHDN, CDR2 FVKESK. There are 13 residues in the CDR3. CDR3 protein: CASSDHLDSEQFF. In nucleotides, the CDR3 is TGTGCCAGCAGCGACCACTTAGACAGCGAGCAGTTCTTC.

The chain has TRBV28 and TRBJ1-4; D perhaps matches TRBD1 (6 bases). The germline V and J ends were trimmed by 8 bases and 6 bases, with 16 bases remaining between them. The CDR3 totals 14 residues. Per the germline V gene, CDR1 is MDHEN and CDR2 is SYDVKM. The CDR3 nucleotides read TGTGCCAGCGGTAACAGGGTTCCAGATGAAAAACTGTTTTTT. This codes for CASGNRVPDEKLFF.

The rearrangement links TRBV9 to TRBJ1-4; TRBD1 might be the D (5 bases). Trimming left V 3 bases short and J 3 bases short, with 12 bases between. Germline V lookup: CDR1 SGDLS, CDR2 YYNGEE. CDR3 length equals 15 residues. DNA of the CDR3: TGTGCCAGCAGCGCTTGGGGCAGCTCTAATGAAAAACTGTTTTTT. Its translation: CASSAWGSSNEKLFF.

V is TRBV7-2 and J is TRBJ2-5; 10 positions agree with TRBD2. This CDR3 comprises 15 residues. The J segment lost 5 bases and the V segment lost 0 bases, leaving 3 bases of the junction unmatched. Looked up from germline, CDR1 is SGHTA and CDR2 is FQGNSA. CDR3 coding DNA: TGTGCCAGCAGCTTAGCTAGCGGGGGGTTGGAGACCCAGTACTTC. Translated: CASSLASGGLETQYF.

CDR3 DNA: TGTGCCAGCAGCTCCAGGGGGCAGGTCACCGGGGAGCTGTTTTTT. It yields the protein CASSSRGQVTGELFF. The chain carries TRBV7-6 and TRBJ2-2, with 8 bases that match TRBD1. CDR3 length equals 15 residues. Germline CDR1 reads SGHVS; CDR2 reads FNYEAQ. V shed 4 bases, J shed 4 bases, and the junction held 5 bases outside the gene matches.

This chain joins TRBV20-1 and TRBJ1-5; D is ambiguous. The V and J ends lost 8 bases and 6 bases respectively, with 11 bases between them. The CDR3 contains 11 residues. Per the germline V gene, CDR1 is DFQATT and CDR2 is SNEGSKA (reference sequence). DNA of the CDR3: TGCAGTTATTCCGGAGGTCAGCCCCAGCATTTT. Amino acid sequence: CSYSGGQPQHF.

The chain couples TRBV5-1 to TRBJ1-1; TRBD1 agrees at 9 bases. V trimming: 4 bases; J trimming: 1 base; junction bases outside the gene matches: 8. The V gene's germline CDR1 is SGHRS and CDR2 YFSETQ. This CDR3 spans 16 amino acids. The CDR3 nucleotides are TGCGCCAGCAGCAGAGGGACAGGGATGGGGAACACTGAAGCTTTCTTT. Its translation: CASSRGTGMGNTEAFF.

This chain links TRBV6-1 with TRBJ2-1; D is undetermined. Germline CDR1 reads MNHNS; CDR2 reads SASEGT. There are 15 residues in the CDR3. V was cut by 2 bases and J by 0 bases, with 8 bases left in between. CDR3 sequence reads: CASSEFANSYNEQFF. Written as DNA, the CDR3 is TGTGCCAGCAGTGAATTTGCTAACTCCTACAATGAGCAGTTCTTC.

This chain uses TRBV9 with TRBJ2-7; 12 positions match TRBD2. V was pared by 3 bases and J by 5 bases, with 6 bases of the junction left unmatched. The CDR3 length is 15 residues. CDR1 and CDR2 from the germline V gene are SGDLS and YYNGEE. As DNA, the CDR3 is TGTGCCAGCAGCGCGCTAGCGGGAGGGCCAAACGAGCAGTACTTC. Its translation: CASSALAGGPNEQYF.

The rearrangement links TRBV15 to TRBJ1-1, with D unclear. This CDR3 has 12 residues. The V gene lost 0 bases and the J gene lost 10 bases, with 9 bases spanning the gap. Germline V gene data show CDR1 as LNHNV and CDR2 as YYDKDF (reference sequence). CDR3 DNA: TGTGCCACCAGCAGAGAGGTGGGCCGAGCTTTCTTT. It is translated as CATSREVGRAFF.

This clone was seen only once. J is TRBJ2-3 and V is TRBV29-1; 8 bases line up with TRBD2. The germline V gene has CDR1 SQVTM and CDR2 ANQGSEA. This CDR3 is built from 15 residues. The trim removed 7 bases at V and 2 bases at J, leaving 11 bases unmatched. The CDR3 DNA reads TGCAGCGCGAATGGCCTAGCGGGCCCCACAGATACGCAGTATTTT. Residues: CSANGLAGPTDTQYF.

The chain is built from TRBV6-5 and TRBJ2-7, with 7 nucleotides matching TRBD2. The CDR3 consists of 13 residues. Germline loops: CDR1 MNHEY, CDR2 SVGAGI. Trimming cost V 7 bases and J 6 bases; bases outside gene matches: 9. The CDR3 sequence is CASIKVGGSEQYF. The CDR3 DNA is TGTGCCAGCATCAAGGTGGGGGGGTCCGAGCAGTACTTC.

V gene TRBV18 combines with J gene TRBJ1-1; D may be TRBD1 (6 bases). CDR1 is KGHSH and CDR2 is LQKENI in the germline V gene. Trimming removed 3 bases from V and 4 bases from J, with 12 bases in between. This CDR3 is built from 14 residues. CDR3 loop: CASSPSQGITEAFF. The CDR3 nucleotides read TGTGCCAGCTCACCGTCTCAGGGGATCACTGAAGCTTTCTTT.